This T cell receptor (beta chain) was observed in a study of blood T cell repertoires in COVID-19. About the research overall: T cells, B-cell-depleted T cells, or PBMCs provided the cDNA or gDNA that served as material.

The CDR3 spans 14 residues. Germline V gives CDR1 GTSNPN, CDR2 SVGIG (reference sequence). V shed 1 base, J shed 6 bases, and the junction held 4 bases outside the gene matches. Generated by immunoSEQ multiplex PCR, the TCRdb table keeps only in-frame clones and is missing some. The sample consists of 350,000 to 450,000 clones, around 89% of them appearing once. The table lists this clone with a count of one. The receptor was derived from a woman aged 40-49 years with COVID-19, enrolled during active disease. Input material: peripheral blood. The chain uses TRBV30 and TRBJ1-5; 9 bases map to TRBD1. CDR3 nucleotides: TGTGCCTGGAGTGCCGGGACAGGGTTTCAGCCCCAGCATTTT. Translated, it gives CAWSAGTGFQPQHF.